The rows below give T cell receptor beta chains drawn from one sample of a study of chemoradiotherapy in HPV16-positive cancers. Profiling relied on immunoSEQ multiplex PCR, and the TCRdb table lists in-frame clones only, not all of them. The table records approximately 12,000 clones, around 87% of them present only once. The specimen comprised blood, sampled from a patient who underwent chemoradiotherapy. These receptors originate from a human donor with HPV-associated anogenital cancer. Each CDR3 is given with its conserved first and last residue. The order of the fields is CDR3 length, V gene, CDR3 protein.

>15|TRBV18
CASSPGPNSGNTIYF
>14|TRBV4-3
CASSQDRRNSPLHF
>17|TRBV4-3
CASSQDFRLGRQETQYF
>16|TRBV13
CASSLGGWGATDTQYF
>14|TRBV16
CASSQRANRHGYTF
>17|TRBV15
CATTSPLGQGPNNEQFF
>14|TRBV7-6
CASSHPGAADTQYF
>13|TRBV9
CASSVGNSGGYTF
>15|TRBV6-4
CASSAGQGVPGELFF
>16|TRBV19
CASSMKKRGGKETQYF
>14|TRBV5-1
CASSLGTGFLGYTF
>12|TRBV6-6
CASSYIDRSPFF
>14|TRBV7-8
CASSSGTGLHEQYF
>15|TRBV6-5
CASSYSLAGADTQYF
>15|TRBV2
CASSPRAGAAYEQYF
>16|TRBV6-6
CASSYGGDRVRVGYTF
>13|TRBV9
CASSLGTGGELFF
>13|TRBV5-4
CASSQGQSYGYTF
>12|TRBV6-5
CASSNPLETQYF
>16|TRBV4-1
CASSLVASSGGDTQYF
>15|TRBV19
CASRDRGQSDSPLHF
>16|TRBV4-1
CASSQESGGADNEQFF
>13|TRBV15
CATSPSSGYEQYF
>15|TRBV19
CASSISRTDTGELFF
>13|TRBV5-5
CASWRGIGDTIYF
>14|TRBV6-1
CASSTGTSADEQYF
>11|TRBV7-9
CASTSTDTQYF
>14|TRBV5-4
CASSPGQIQETQYF
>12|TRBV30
CAWRGNPYEQYF
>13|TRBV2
CASKASQYNEQFF
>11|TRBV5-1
CASSLDHEQYF
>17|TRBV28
CASSLLSGSNFFYEQYF
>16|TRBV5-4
CASSPVGTGIAGELFF
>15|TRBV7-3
CASSLPQAGANVLTF
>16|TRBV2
CASSEPNTGGSYGYTF
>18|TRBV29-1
CSVAQPTGTLSGANVLTF
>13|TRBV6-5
CASSEPATYEQYF
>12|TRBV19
CASSGVNEKLFF
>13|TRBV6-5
CASSLDNYQPQHF
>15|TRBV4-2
CASSQDQGSSYEQYF
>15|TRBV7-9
CASGKYSSNNYGYTF
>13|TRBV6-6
CASMGPMESEAFF
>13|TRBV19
CASSMREFYGYTF
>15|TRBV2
CASSGGTGETGELFF
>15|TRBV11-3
CASSLTGGANSPLHF
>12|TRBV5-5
CASSFAYNEQFF
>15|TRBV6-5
CASSYFRSGTGELFF
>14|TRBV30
CAWSIGIRISEAFF
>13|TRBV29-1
CSVEGIVADTQYF
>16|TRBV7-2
CASSLGEGRSSYEQYF
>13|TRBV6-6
CASSLRGGYEQYF
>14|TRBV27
CASSRGQVNTEAFF
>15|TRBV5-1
CASSIGGGAVDEQFF
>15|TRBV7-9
CASSSPALLGTEAFF
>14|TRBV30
CAWREQGTGNTIYF